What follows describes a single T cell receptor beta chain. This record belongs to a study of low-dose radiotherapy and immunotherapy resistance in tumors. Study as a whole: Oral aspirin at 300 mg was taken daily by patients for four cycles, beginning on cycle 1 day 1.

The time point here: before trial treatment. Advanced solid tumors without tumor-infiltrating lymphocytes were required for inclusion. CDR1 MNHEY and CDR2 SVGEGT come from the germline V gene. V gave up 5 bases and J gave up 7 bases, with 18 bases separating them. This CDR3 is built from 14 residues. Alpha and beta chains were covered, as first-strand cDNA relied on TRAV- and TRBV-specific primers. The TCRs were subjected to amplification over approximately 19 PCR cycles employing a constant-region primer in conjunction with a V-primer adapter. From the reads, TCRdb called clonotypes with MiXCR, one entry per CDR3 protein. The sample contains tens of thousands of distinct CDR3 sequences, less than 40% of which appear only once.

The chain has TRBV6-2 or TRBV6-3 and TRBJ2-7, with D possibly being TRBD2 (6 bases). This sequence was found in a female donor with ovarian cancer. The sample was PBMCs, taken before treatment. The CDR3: CASSEVGGALEQYF. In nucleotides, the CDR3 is TGTGCCAGCAGTGAAGTTGGCGGGGCTCTGGAGCAGTACTTC.